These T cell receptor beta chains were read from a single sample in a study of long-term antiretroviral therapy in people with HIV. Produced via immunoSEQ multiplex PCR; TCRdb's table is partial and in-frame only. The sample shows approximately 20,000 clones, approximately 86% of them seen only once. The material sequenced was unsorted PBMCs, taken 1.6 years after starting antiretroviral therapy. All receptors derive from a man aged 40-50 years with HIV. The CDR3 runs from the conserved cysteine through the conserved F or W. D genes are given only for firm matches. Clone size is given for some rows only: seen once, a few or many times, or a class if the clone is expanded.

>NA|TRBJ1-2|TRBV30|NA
TGTGCCTGGAGTTGGGGGGCTAACTATGGCTACACCTTC
CAWSWGANYGYTF
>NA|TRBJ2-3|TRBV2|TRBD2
TGTGCCAGCAGACGGAGGACTAGCGGGAGCGCCAGGGAAAGCGATACGCAGTATTTT
CASRRRTSGSARESDTQYF
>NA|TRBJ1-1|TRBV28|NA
TGTGCCAGCAGTTTCCCCGGGCGTGGTGTGACTGAAGCTTTCTTT
CASSFPGRGVTEAFF
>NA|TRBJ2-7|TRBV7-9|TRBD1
TGTGCCAGCAGCGACCGGGACAGGCTCTACGAGCAGTACTTC
CASSDRDRLYEQYF
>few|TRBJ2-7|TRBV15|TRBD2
TGTGCCACCAGCACTAGCGGGACCCTTTTCGAGCAGTACTTC
CATSTSGTLFEQYF
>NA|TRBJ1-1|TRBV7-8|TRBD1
TGTGCCAGCAGCCTAATCGCAGGGGGGAGCACTGAAGCTTTCTTT
CASSLIAGGSTEAFF
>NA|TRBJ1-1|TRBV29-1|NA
TGCAGCGTTGAAGTGCGCCTTGACACTGAAGCTTTCTTT
CSVEVRLDTEAFF
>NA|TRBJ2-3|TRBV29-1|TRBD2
TGCAGCGTTCTAGCGGCCCTCACAGATACGCAGTATTTT
CSVLAALTDTQYF
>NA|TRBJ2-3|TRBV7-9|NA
TGTGCCAGCAGCTTAAATGGAGAGCGCACAGATACGCAGTATTTT
CASSLNGERTDTQYF
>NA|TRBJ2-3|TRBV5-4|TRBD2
TGTGCCAGCAGCTTGGAAACTAGCGGGACAGATACGCAGTATTTT
CASSLETSGTDTQYF
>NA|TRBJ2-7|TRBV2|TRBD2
TGTGCCAGCGGGAGGGCCACAAGGATGCTGTACTTC
CASGRATRMLYF
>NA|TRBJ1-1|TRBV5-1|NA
TGCGCCAGCAGCTTGGGCGATTACCCCTTAGCTTTCTTT
CASSLGDYPLAFF
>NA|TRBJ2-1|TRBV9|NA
TGTGCCAGCAGCGTAGATGCGGGCTCCTACAATGAGCAGTTCTTC
CASSVDAGSYNEQFF
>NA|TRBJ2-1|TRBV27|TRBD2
TGTGCCAGCACCCTCTTAGCGGGGGGGCCCGGGCAGTTCTTC
CASTLLAGGPGQFF
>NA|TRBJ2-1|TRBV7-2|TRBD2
TGTGCCAGCAGCCCTGCTAGCGGCCTTTACAATGAGCAGTTCTTC
CASSPASGLYNEQFF
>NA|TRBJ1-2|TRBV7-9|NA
TGTGCCAGCAGCTTCTACCCGACAGGCCGAACTTTCTATGGCTACACCTTC
CASSFYPTGRTFYGYTF
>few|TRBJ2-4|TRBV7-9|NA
TGTGCCAGCAGCTTAGACAGCATAGCCCGGACGGCCAAAAACATTCAGTACTTC
CASSLDSIARTAKNIQYF
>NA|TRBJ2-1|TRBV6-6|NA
TGTGCCAGCAGTTACCGGGACAAACTCGAGCAGTTCTTC
CASSYRDKLEQFF
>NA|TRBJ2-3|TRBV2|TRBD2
TGTGCCAGCAACCAGGGCCTAGCGGGGGGTACTAGCACAGATACGCAGTATTTT
CASNQGLAGGTSTDTQYF
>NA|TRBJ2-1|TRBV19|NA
TGTGCCAGTAGTATAACTAGCTTGCATGAGCAGTTCTTC
CASSITSLHEQFF
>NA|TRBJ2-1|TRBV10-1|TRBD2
TGCGCCAGCAGTGAACTTCAGCGGGGTATGAATGAGCAGTTCTTC
CASSELQRGMNEQFF
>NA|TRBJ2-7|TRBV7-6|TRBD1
TGTGCCAGCAGCTTAGGGGACAGGAGACACTACGAGCAGTACTTC
CASSLGDRRHYEQYF
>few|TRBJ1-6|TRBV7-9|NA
TGTGCCAGCAGCCCCCAGGGCAATTCACCCCTCCACTTT
CASSPQGNSPLHF
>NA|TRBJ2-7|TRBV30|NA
TGTGCCTGGAGTCGGGACATCTCCTACGAGCAGTACTTC
CAWSRDISYEQYF
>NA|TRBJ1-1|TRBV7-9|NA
TGTGCCAGCAGCTTAGGAGCAGGGAAAATGAACACTGAAGCTTTCTTT
CASSLGAGKMNTEAFF
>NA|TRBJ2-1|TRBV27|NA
TGTGCCAGCAGTTTATCGAGTTCTGGCTCCTACAATGAGCAGTTCTTC
CASSLSSSGSYNEQFF
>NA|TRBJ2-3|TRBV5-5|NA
TGTGCCAGCAGCTTGGGAGCGGGTCGCACAGATACGCAGTATTTT
CASSLGAGRTDTQYF
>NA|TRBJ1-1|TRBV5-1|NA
TGCGCCAGCAGCTTGGAAGCAGGGGATGCTTTCTTT
CASSLEAGDAFF
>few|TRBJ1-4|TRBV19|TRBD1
TGTGCCAGTAGTAGCCGACAGGGTAATGAAAAACTGTTTTTT
CASSSRQGNEKLFF
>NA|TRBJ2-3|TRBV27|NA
TGTGCCAGCAGTTGGGGAGCTGAAGGCACAGATACGCAGTATTTT
CASSWGAEGTDTQYF
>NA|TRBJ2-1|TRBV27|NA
TGTGCCAGCATCTGGAGCAATGAGCAGTTCTTC
CASIWSNEQFF
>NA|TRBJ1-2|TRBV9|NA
TGTGCCAGCAGCGTAGGTGGAGGGAACTATGGCTACACCTTC
CASSVGGGNYGYTF
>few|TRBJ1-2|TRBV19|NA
TGTGCCAGTAGACCCGGGTGGACCTATGGCTACACCTTC
CASRPGWTYGYTF
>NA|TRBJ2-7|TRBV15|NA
TGTGCCACCAGCTTATGGAGCGATTACGAGCAGTACTTC
CATSLWSDYEQYF
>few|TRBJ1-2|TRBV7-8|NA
TGTGCCAGCAGGCCGGGACAAGATAACTATGGCTACACCTTC
CASRPGQDNYGYTF
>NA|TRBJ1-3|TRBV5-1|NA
TGCGCCAGCAGGCTCAGGGACACCATATATTTT
CASRLRDTIYF
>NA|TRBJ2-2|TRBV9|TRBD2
TGTGCCAGCGGGGGGACTAGCGGAACCGGGGAGCTGTTTTTT
CASGGTSGTGELFF
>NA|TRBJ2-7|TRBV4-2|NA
TGTGCCAGCAGCCAAGAAGGTGTACAGACCTACGAGCAGTACTTC
CASSQEGVQTYEQYF
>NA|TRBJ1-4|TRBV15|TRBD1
TGTGCCACCAGCGATCTGGGACAGGGGGATGAAAAACTGTTTTTT
CATSDLGQGDEKLFF
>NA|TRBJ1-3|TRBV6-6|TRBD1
TGTGCCAGCAGTCTGACAGGGGCAAACACCATATATTTT
CASSLTGANTIYF